This passage covers 17 T cell receptor beta chains from one sample sequenced in a study of T cells after yellow fever vaccination. One entry per CDR3 protein results from TCRdb running MiXCR on the 5' RACE reads. The sample lists hundreds of thousands of distinct CDR3 sequences, about 13% occurring once. The starting material was PBMCs, obtained on the day of the yellow fever booster vaccination. These receptors came from a man younger than 40 who received the YFV17D yellow fever vaccine.

This clonotype showed up just a few times. The rearrangement joins TRBV6-1 to TRBJ1-1; the match to TRBD1 covers 7 bases. Germline loops: CDR1 MNHNS, CDR2 SASEGT. The CDR3 has 13 residues. The V gene end was trimmed by 10 bases and the J gene end by 2 bases; junction bases not matched to a gene: 7. In DNA, the CDR3 is TGTGCCACCAAGGGGGCGAGAAACACTGAAGCTTTCTTT. The encoded protein is CATKGARNTEAFF.

This clonotype came up many times. The gene calls are TRBV29-1 and TRBJ1-2; D gene ambiguous. There are 8 residues in the CDR3. Germline V gene sequence: CDR1 SQVTM, CDR2 ANQGSEA. The V and J ends lost 6 bases and 8 bases respectively, with 4 bases between them. The CDR3 region has the DNA TGCAGCGTAGGGGGCTACACCTTC. Translating it yields CSVGGYTF.

This clonotype was found a few times. V gene TRBV12-3 or TRBV12-4 combines with J gene TRBJ2-3; 13 bases line up with TRBD2. Germline trimming cut 5 bases from V and 6 bases from J; bases unmatched to any gene: 11. This CDR3 spans 17 amino acids. CDR3 residues: CASSPSGTSGKGDTQYF. The CDR3 DNA follows: TGTGCCAGCAGTCCGTCCGGGACTAGCGGGAAGGGGGATACGCAGTATTTT.

In its sample, this clonotype was seen a few times. The chain is built from TRBV6-2 or TRBV6-3 and TRBJ2-7, with no clear D. This CDR3 is built from 15 residues. V was clipped by 0 bases and J by 1 base, with 10 bases between them. Germline V gives CDR1 MNHEY, CDR2 SVGEGT. This CDR3 reads CASSYSTTYSYEQYF. The CDR3 DNA follows: TGTGCCAGCAGTTACTCGACGACATATTCCTACGAGCAGTACTTC.

This clonotype was recorded a few times. V and J are TRBV7-8 and TRBJ2-4; 7 bases match TRBD1. This CDR3 comprises 18 residues. Trimming at V came to 3 bases and at J to 3 bases, leaving 14 bases not matched to a gene. From germline, CDR1 is SGHVS and CDR2 FQNEAQ. The chain's CDR3 is CASSLSAGTVGYKNIQYF. The CDR3, as DNA: TGTGCCAGCAGCTTGTCGGCCGGGACAGTAGGGTACAAAAACATTCAGTACTTC. Combining the CDR3 with reference TRBV7-8 and TRBJ2-4 gives the whole variable domain GAGVSQSPRYKVAKRGQDVALRCDPISGHVSLFWYQQALGQGPEFLTYFQNEAQLDKSGLPSDRFFAERPEGSVSTLKIQRTQQEDSAVYLCASSLSAGTVGYKNIQYFGAGTRLSVL.

This chain joins TRBV12-3 or TRBV12-4 and TRBJ1-4, with a possible D match to TRBD1 (5 bases). This CDR3 is 16 amino acids long. The V end was cut by 3 bases, the J end by 0 bases, with 11 bases between. CDR3 bases: TGTGCCAGCAGTTTGCAGGGAGGTGCAACTAATGAAAAACTGTTTTTT. Residues: CASSLQGGATNEKLFF.

V is TRBV4-2 and J is TRBJ2-1; 7 bases are a match to TRBD2. V gave up 4 bases and J gave up 0 bases; unmatched junction bases: 12. CDR1 is LGHNA and CDR2 is YNFKEQ in the germline V gene. This CDR3 is built from 18 residues. As DNA, the CDR3 is TGTGCCAGCAGCCGCCCAACTAGCGCGGTGAGCTCCTACAATGAGCAGTTCTTC. Translating it yields CASSRPTSAVSSYNEQFF.

This clonotype has more than one count but fewer than ten. The chain links TRBV6-5 to TRBJ2-7; TRBD2 aligns across 9 bases. The germline gives CDR1 MNHEY, CDR2 SVGAGI. The CDR3 length is 15 residues. V lost 1 base to trimming and J lost 7 bases; unmatched junction nucleotides: 8. The CDR3 DNA is TGTGCCAGCAGTTACTATTGGCGGGAGGGCCAAGAGCAGTACTTC. Protein sequence: CASSYYWREGQEQYF.

This clonotype was seen a few times. This chain links TRBV20-1 with TRBJ2-1; 14 nucleotides match TRBD2. The CDR3 sequence is 17 residues long. Looked up from germline, CDR1 is DFQATT and CDR2 is SNEGSKA (reference sequence). The ends lost 6 bases at V and 0 bases at J; junction bases unmatched: 7. CDR3 bases: TGCAGTGCCCCGGGACTAGCGGGAGCAAGCTCCTACAATGAGCAGTTCTTC. Protein: CSAPGLAGASSYNEQFF.

This clonotype turned up a few times. The V and J genes are TRBV7-2 and TRBJ1-6; D gene uncertain. This CDR3 contains 15 residues. Germline V gene data show CDR1 as SGHTA and CDR2 as FQGNSA. Trimming removed 0 bases from V and 9 bases from J, with 12 bases in between. CDR3: CASSLARSKASPLHF. The CDR3 nucleotides read TGTGCCAGCAGCTTAGCGCGTAGCAAGGCTTCACCCCTCCACTTT.

This chain joins TRBV7-2 and TRBJ2-2; 7 bases align to TRBD2. The CDR3 totals 15 residues. V dropped 5 bases and J dropped 5; count of bases not matched to a gene: 8. Germline V gene data show CDR1 as SGHTA and CDR2 as FQGNSA. CDR3 coding DNA: TGTGCCAGCAGCGCAACCGGGACTACGACCGGGGAGCTGTTTTTT. Protein product: CASSATGTTTGELFF. The variable domain in full, with the rest retrieved from reference TRBV7-2 and TRBJ2-2, is GAGVSQSPSNKVTEKGKDVELRCDPISGHTALYWYRQSLGQGLEFLIYFQGNSAPDKSGLPSDRFSAERTGGSVSTLTIQRTQQEDSAVYLCASSATGTTTGELFFGEGSRLTVL.

The V gene is TRBV20-1, the J gene TRBJ2-4; perhaps TRBD2 as D (6 bases). The CDR3 loop spans 19 amino acids. Trimming cost V 3 bases and J 0 bases, with 24 bases left between them. CDR1 DFQATT and CDR2 SNEGSKA come from the germline V gene (reference sequence). The CDR3 DNA sequence: TGCAGTGCTAGTGAGCGGGCAGCAGGAATAACATTAGCCAAAAACATTCAGTACTTC. Residues: CSASERAAGITLAKNIQYF.

In the case of this clonotype: Relative to the germline gene, one junction end is altered; a read error may explain this. The V and J genes are TRBV6-1 and TRBJ2-2; 8 nucleotides align to TRBD2. The CDR3 spans 15 residues. In germline, CDR1 is MNHNS, CDR2 SASEGT. The chain's CDR3 is CASSEAGVNTGELFF. CDR3 coding DNA: TGTGCCAGCAGCGAAGCGGGGGTTAACACCGGGGAGCTGTTTTTT.

The table lists this clonotype with a few counts. The chain combines TRBV27 with TRBJ2-1, with 10 bases aligning to TRBD2. Germline values: CDR1 MNHEY, CDR2 SMNVEV (reference sequence). This CDR3 is built from 17 residues. V lost 0 bases and J lost 8; bases outside the gene matches: 10. As DNA, the CDR3 is TGTGCCAGCAGTTTATCGGGGCCTAGCGGGAGTTCTTATGAGCAGTTCTTC. Residues: CASSLSGPSGSSYEQFF.

The chain has TRBV5-1 and TRBJ2-5; D is possibly TRBD1 or TRBD2 (5 bases each). V lost 9 bases and J lost 9, with 21 bases in between. The CDR3 extends over 13 amino acids. Germline V gene lookup returns CDR1 SGHRS and CDR2 YFSETQ. In DNA, the CDR3 is TGCGCCACCGCGCGAGAGGGCCAAGGGGCCCAGTACTTC. Amino acid sequence: CATAREGQGAQYF. The full variable domain, completed using reference TRBV5-1 and TRBJ2-5, is KAGVTQTPRYLIKTRGQQVTLSCSPISGHRSVSWYQQTPGQGLQFLFEYFSETQRNKGNFPGRFSGRQFSNSRSEMNVSTLELGDSALYLCATAREGQGAQYFGPGTRLLVL.

The CDR3 DNA reads TGTGCCAGCAGCTTGGGAATAGCGGGAAGCACCTACAATGAGCAGTTCTTC. Protein sequence: CASSLGIAGSTYNEQFF. This chain connects TRBV7-9 to TRBJ2-1; TRBD2 agrees at 8 bases. CDR1 SEHNR and CDR2 FQNEAQ come from the germline V gene (reference sequence). This CDR3 contains 17 residues. Unmatched junction bases numbered 9, after V lost 3 bases and J lost 2 bases.

The V gene is TRBV12-3 or TRBV12-4, the J gene TRBJ2-1, with 11 bases that match TRBD2. The CDR3 is 15 amino acids. V lost 6 bases and J lost 3; bases outside the gene matches: 4. CDR3 bases: TGTGCCAGCAGGCCACTAGCGGGAGACTACAATGAGCAGTTCTTC. Its translation: CASRPLAGDYNEQFF.